This TCR beta chain was captured in a study of neurological immune-mediated disorders. In this sample, this clonotype turned up many times. Each CDR3 protein is one row after TCRdb ran MiXCR on the 5' RACE reads. The data contain about 10,000 distinct CDR3 sequences, approximately 22% of them singletons. The CDR3 has 12 amino acids. The germline V and J ends were trimmed by 6 bases and 7 bases, with 9 bases remaining between them. Sequenced: CD8+ T cells from blood. The receptor was isolated from a middle-aged woman with multiple sclerosis. This chain uses TRBV12-3 or TRBV12-4 with TRBJ1-4, with D unresolved. The CDR3 loop is CASSLGVEKLFF. In DNA, the CDR3 is TGTGCCAGCAGCCTGGGTGTTGAAAAACTGTTTTTT.